This T cell receptor beta chain was obtained from a study of Graves' ophthalmopathy and Graves' hyperthyroidism (dated by TCRdb to the late 2010s). Context from the whole study: Stable hyperthyroidism was defined as no progression to ophthalmopathy within 18 months of follow-up. The study used signatures of the TCR beta repertoire to tell Graves' ophthalmopathy apart from Graves' hyperthyroidism and to predict which patients would progress to ophthalmopathy. In total, over 130 blood samples were TCR-sequenced: under 45 ophthalmopathy, around 75 hyperthyroidism and approximately 17 hyperthyroidism-to-ophthalmopathy patients. To explore V-J signatures that separate ophthalmopathy from hyperthyroidism, a discovery set of about a hundred patients was enrolled, consisting of under 50 with ophthalmopathy and around 57 with stable hyperthyroidism. For independent validation, a separate cohort was made up of 18 hyperthyroidism patients plus 17 patients who later progressed from hyperthyroidism to ophthalmopathy. T-cell repertoires of thyroid tissue and blood were compared in about six hyperthyroidism patients. After sampling, hyperthyroidism patients received methimazole starting at 30 mg daily, and ophthalmopathy patients received high-dose intravenous methylprednisolone. The paper as a whole reports these results and caveats: Most expanded thyroid clonotypes with a frequency above 0.001 also appeared in blood, which suggests that blood repertoires may reflect the immune response in the thyroid. Sample size was not statistically predetermined, and group allocation was not concealed from the investigators. Ophthalmopathy was separated from stable hyperthyroidism by the 13-signature model with around 89% sensitivity and about 83% specificity in cross-validation and with 80%/75% in the test set. In validation, the model predicted ophthalmopathy progression with about 71% sensitivity and around 72% specificity; some 13 predicted patients were CT-confirmed with GO in a median of 6.5 months.

TCR beta CDR3 regions were amplified from RNA transcripts for repertoire sequencing. The first round was an RT-PCR using HTBI primers with the Qiagen OneStep RT-PCR kit, and this first round was followed by a second-round multiplex PCR, then size selection and purification. Libraries were sequenced paired-end with 100 bp reads on an Illumina HiSeq2000. In the original analysis: SOAPnuke was used to process the reads, throwing out any read that had adapters, had uncalled bases, had a mean Phred below 15, or lacked an exact constant-primer or identifier match. COPE v1.2.5 was used to merge the high-quality paired reads. Unique nucleotide sequences were defined as clonotypes and aligned to IMGT TRB V, D and J references using MiTCR v1.1. The analysis was limited to V-J combinations with a frequency above 0.0001, which together covered around 99% of the repertoires. A TCR clonal expansion and chaos score per V-J combination was defined as the ratio of F50 clonal expansion to chaos observed in the TCRdist matrix. Welch's t-statistics and random forest were used to reduce the features to about twelve V-J combinations, which were then used as input to a naive Bayes classifier. The similarity between thyroid and blood repertoires was quantified using the Morisita-Horn index. Clones were called with MiXCR by TCRdb after fastp trimmed the public reads at Q25, and only in-frame beta chains were retained. Records with the same CDR3 protein are collapsed into one entry carrying the most frequent genes and DNA. TCRdb, not the authors, supplied the V and J calls. Present in this sample are 900,000 to 1,200,000 distinct CDR3 sequences, about 40% of which were seen just once. The ten biggest clones cover approximately 10% of the sample.

Patients with hyperthyroidism were aged 18 to 65 years, had been newly diagnosed, and had a disease duration of less than 2 months. Patients were excluded if they had other autoimmune diseases, uncontrolled infections, pregnancy or lactation. Clinical symptoms, serum thyroxine, TRAb, thyroid ultrasound and orbital computed tomography were used for diagnosis. Total RNA was extracted with Trizol reagent and quality-checked on an Agilent 2100 Bioanalyzer. A total of 12 residues make up the CDR3, ends included. Here the CDR3 DNA is all that survives: 36 bases in frame from base 1. CDR1 and CDR2 are read off the germline V gene (reference sequence) as DFQATT and SNEGSKA. V is trimmed back by 6 bases and J by 7 bases, and the junction contains 5 bases that no gene match accounts for. In regard to this clonotype: Its recognized antigen is unknown. This sequence may be a read error, since a much larger clone differs from it by one base. It is likely a read error, because the conserved phenylalanine at the end of the CDR3 is missing.

The rearranged chain carries TRBV20-1 and TRBJ1-5; 8 nucleotides in the junction match TRBD1. The TCR comes from an adult man with Graves' hyperthyroidism. Sequencing was carried out using peripheral blood or thyroid tissue (not recorded which). CDR3 protein: CSARQGSQPQHV. The DNA sequence is TGCAGTGCCCGACAGGGGTCCCAGCCCCAGCATGTT.